In its sample, the clone carrying this TCR beta chain was seen once. Antigen specificity is unknown. This record belongs to a study of shared clonotypes between healthy human individuals. J lost 0 bases, V lost 3 bases, and 5 bases had no gene match. The CDR3 covers 16 residues. Germline values: CDR1 KGHSH, CDR2 LQKENI. The donor population consisted of healthy HIV-negative adults with no recent acute infections or vaccinations. Every donor, a Caucasian adult, lived in Nashville, Tennessee. Using immunoSEQ multiplex PCR, the repertoire was profiled, and TCRdb retains in-frame clones only, with some absent. The data hold 1,400,000 or so clones, with around 98.5% observed a single time. Whole-study findings and limits: All-four-donor shared clonotypes had higher generation probabilities than non-shared clonotypes did.

This chain joins TRBV18 and TRBJ1-3; TRBD1 matches 7 bases. This TCR came from a man aged 25 to 45 in good health. Sequencing was carried out using naive CD4+ T cells sorted from blood. Subset in this sample: CD45RA+ positively selected. CDR3 DNA: TGTGCCAGCTCACCCCTAGGACAGGACTCTGGAAACACCATATATTTT. Its translation is CASSPLGQDSGNTIYF. The entire variable domain, with the rest obtained from reference TRBV18 and TRBJ1-3, is as follows: NAGVMQNPRHLVRRRGQEARLRCSPMKGHSHVYWYRQLPEEGLKFMVYLQKENIIDESGMPKERFSAEFPKEGPSILRIQQVVRGDSAAYFCASSPLGQDSGNTIYFGEGSWLTVV.